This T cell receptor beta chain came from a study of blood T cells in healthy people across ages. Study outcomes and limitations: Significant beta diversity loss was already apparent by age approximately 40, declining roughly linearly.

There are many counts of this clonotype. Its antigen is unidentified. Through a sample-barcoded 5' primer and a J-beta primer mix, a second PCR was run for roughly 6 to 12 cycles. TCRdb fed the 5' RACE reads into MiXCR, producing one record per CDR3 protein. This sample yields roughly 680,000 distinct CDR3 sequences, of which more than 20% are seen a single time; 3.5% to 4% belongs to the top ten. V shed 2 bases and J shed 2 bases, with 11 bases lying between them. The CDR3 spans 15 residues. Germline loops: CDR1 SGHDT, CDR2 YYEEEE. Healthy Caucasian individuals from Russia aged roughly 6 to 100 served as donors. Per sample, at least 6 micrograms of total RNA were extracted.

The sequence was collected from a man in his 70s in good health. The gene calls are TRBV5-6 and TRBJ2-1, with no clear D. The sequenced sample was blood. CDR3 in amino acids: CASSFSATAYNEQFF. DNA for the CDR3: TGTGCCAGCAGCTTTTCTGCAACCGCCTACAATGAGCAGTTCTTC. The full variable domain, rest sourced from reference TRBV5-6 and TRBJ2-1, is DAGVTQSPTHLIKTRGQQVTLRCSPKSGHDTVSWYQQALGQGPQFIFQYYEEEERQRGNFPDRFSGHQFPNYSSELNVNALLLGDSALYLCASSFSATAYNEQFFGPGTRLTVL.